This T cell receptor beta chain was recovered during a study of CD8+ T cells in alopecia areata (dated by TCRdb to 2017 to 2018). General notes on the study: The study used high-throughput TCRbeta sequencing to examine T cell clonal expansion in alopecia areata, in both the C3H/HeJ mouse model and human patients. On the human side, TCRbeta sequencing was run on scalp tissue and on sorted CD4+ and CD8+ peripheral blood T cells from healthy controls and from alopecia areata patients with either patchy or totalis/universalis disease. Scalp clonality was compared among normal scalp (n=4), patchy alopecia areata scalp (n=8), and alopecia totalis/universalis scalp (n=8). RNA came from the PAXgene miRNA kit for fixed scalp, the miRNeasy kit for PBMCs, and the RNeasy kit for mouse skin. Amplification of TCRbeta CDR3 regions was done by immunoSEQ multiplex PCR using 35 Vbeta forward primers and 13 Jbeta reverse primers.

Taken from cysteine to phenylalanine, the CDR3 has 14 residues. The CDR3 DNA has 42 bases and is translated from base 1. V drops 1 base and J drops 1 base, leaving 10 bases in between. From the germline V gene (reference sequence), CDR1 is GTSNPN and CDR2 is SVGIG. Library method: the immunoSEQ multiplex PCR assay. RNA was extracted from all samples and reverse transcribed into cDNA as template for TCR sequencing. First-strand cDNA was synthesized with SuperScript III using a 2:1 mix of oligo-dT and random hexamers. Amplification bias was assessed with a synthetic immune receptor repertoire, and residual bias was removed computationally. On the authors' methods: Raw reads were preprocessed for error removal, and CDR3 was defined according to IMGT conventions as running from the conserved cysteine to phenylalanine. Clonality was computed as 1 minus the Shannon entropy, with the entropy normalized by log2 of the number of productive unique TCRs. Whether each scalp clone was CD4 or CD8 was inferred by checking scalp TCRbeta sequences against the CD4 and CD8 repertoires from sorted blood. The table comes from immuneACCESS by way of TCRdb, which keeps in-frame sequences with V and J called. Part of the clones is missing from these tables; in studies checked, under half for an unresolved V gene and the rest for unknown reasons. The V and J calls and the clone size are those of that table, but D and trimming were determined from the DNA. The sample table holds roughly 64,000 clones, of which around 44% were seen once. About 51% of the sample lies in the top ten.

Here is what the overall study found, with its caveats: Unlike mouse skin, where gammadelta T cells dominate, normal human skin contains resident alphabeta T cells that get sequenced too, which complicates analysis of the scalp TCR repertoire. Compared with normal scalp, lesional scalp, particularly in alopecia totalis/universalis, had higher clonality and more expanded CD8+ clones, which suggests antigenic drive. Compared with mice, TCR sequences shared between patients were less clear, possibly partly because of HLA diversity across the patient population.

This clone was counted a few times. It has no known antigen specificity. Qualities for individual bases were not recorded, and no much larger clone is one base off. Lesional scalp punch biopsies and peripheral blood were obtained from alopecia areata patients. PBMCs were separated by density centrifugation and stained for CD3, CD4 and CD8, after which CD4+ and CD8+ T cells were sorted on a FACSAria. Untreated alopecia areata patients were recruited as part of a multicenter biomarker study. Blood CD8+ T cells from about five biomarker-study patients were further sorted into NKG2D-low and NKG2D-high fractions.

Recombination joined TRBV30 with TRBJ1-1; perhaps TRBD1 is the D gene, with 6 bases matching. The sample consisted of NKG2D-low CD8+ T cells sorted from blood. This sample's cell subset or site label indicates: sorted CD8+ NKG2D-low blood T cells. The TCR originated in a human donor with alopecia areata. In nucleotides, the sequence is TGTGCCTGGAGTGAATTACAGGGGAACACTGAAGCTTTCTTT. This yields the protein CAWSELQGNTEAFF. The CDR3, completed at both ends by the reference TRBV30 and TRBJ1-1 genes, gives the full variable domain SQTIHQWPATLVQPVGSPLSLECTVEGTSNPNLYWYRQAAGRGLQLLFYSVGIGQISSEVPQNLSASRPQDRQFILSSKKLLLSDSGFYLCAWSELQGNTEAFFGQGTRLTVV.